The 18 T cell receptor beta chains given below trace back to one sample, sequenced in a study of cytomegalovirus exposure and HLA in healthy donors. 60 Vbeta and 13 Jbeta primers were used in PCR. Generated by immunoSEQ multiplex PCR, the TCRdb table keeps only in-frame clones and is missing some. The data show under 120,000 clones, over 60% seen once. Specimen: PBMCs. The receptor source for this set is a female donor in good health and CMV-seropositive.

CDR3 nucleotides: TGCGCCAGCAAAAGACTCGGACTAGCGGGAGACGAGCAGTACTTC. This sequence encodes CASKRLGLAGDEQYF. This chain uses TRBV5-1 with TRBJ2-7; 13 nucleotides line up with TRBD2. This CDR3 comprises 15 residues. The germline CDR1 and CDR2 sequences are SGHRS and YFSETQ. J gave up 5 bases and V 6 bases, and 8 bases lay outside the gene matches. The variable domain in full, completed from reference TRBV5-1 and TRBJ2-7, reads KAGVTQTPRYLIKTRGQQVTLSCSPISGHRSVSWYQQTPGQGLQFLFEYFSETQRNKGNFPGRFSGRQFSNSRSEMNVSTLELGDSALYLCASKRLGLAGDEQYFGPGTRLTVT.

The chain joins TRBV28 to TRBJ1-1; 7 positions agree with TRBD1. Germline CDR1 MDHEN, CDR2 SYDVKM. V shed 2 bases and J 6 bases; nucleotides not matched to a gene: 6. This CDR3 comprises 14 residues. As DNA, the CDR3 is TGTGCCAGCAGTTTACTACAGGGGAGGTCTGAAGCTTTCTTT. As protein: CASSLLQGRSEAFF. Supplemented by reference TRBV28 and TRBJ1-1, the full variable domain reads DVKVTQSSRYLVKRTGEKVFLECVQDMDHENMFWYRQDPGLGLRLIYFSYDVKMKEKGDIPEGYSVSREKKERFSLILESASTNQTSMYLCASSLLQGRSEAFFGQGTRLTVV.

The chain carries TRBV7-9 and TRBJ2-5, with D maybe TRBD2 (6 bases). V was clipped by 7 bases and J by 7 bases, with 19 bases between them. Germline V gives CDR1 SEHNR, CDR2 FQNEAQ (reference sequence). The CDR3 extends over 14 amino acids. CDR3 in amino acids: CASTPPSGVRTQYF. The CDR3 DNA sequence: TGTGCCAGCACCCCCCCGTCGGGGGTAAGGACCCAGTACTTC.

The DNA of the CDR3 is TGTGTTGGAGGGGGCGCCGACACTGAAGCTTTCTTT. Its protein product is CVGGGADTEAFF. This chain uses TRBV10-3 with TRBJ1-1, with 7 bases matching TRBD1. Germline V gene lookup returns CDR1 ENHRY and CDR2 SYGVKD. This CDR3 is built from 12 residues.

CDR3 residues: CASSSAKGLANYEQYF. The CDR3 nucleotides read TGTGCCAGCAGTTCAGCAAAGGGACTAGCGAACTACGAGCAGTACTTC. V gene TRBV6-6 combines with J gene TRBJ2-7, with 10 bases matching TRBD2. This CDR3 contains 16 residues. Germline values: CDR1 MNHNY, CDR2 SVGAGI (reference sequence). Trimming removed 4 bases from V and 3 bases from J; junction bases left unmatched: 9.

This clone was counted a single time. Mismatch with germline at one junction end may stem from a read error. The chain joins TRBV7-7 to TRBJ2-2, with 9 bases identical to TRBD2. From germline, CDR1 is SSHAT and CDR2 FNYEAQ (reference sequence). There are 17 residues in the CDR3. This CDR3 reads CASSPRRASGRPGELFF. The CDR3 region has the DNA TGTGCTAGCAGTCCCCGGAGGGCCAGCGGGAGGCCCGGGGAGCTGTTTTTT. Combining the CDR3 with reference TRBV7-7 and TRBJ2-2 gives the whole variable domain GAGVSQSPRYKVTKRGQDVTLRCDPISSHATLYWYQQALGQGPEFLTYFNYEAQPDKSGLPSDRFSAERPEGSISTLTIQRTEQRDSAMYRCASSPRRASGRPGELFFGEGSRLTVL.

This clone was recorded only once. The V call is TRBV7-2, the J call TRBJ1-6; the match to TRBD1 covers 9 bases. Germline assignment: CDR1 SGHTA and CDR2 FQGNSA. This CDR3 region has 16 residues. Unmatched junction bases numbered 6, after V lost 5 bases and J lost 4 bases. The chain's CDR3 is CASSPRTGEYNSPLHF. The CDR3 DNA reads TGTGCCAGCAGCCCACGGACAGGGGAGTATAATTCACCCCTCCACTTT.

In regard to this clone: An end of the junction differs from the germline gene, which may be a read error. This chain links TRBV7-7 with TRBJ2-3; 10 bases map to TRBD2. Germline V gene lookup returns CDR1 SSHAT and CDR2 FNYEAQ (reference sequence). There are 15 residues in the CDR3. As DNA, the CDR3 is TGTGCTAGCAGCTTAGCGGGAGGCGCCACAGATACGCAGTATTTT. Protein sequence: CASSLAGGATDTQYF.

The rearrangement joins TRBV7-3 to TRBJ2-7; the D gene is possibly TRBD2 (6 bases). Germline CDR1 is SGHTA and CDR2 is FQGTGA. The CDR3 spans 15 residues. Trimming took off 5 bases at V and 2 bases at J, with 16 bases between the two ends. In DNA form, the CDR3 reads TGTGCCAGCAGCCCTCAGGGACTCGCCCCCTACGAGCAGTACTTC. As protein: CASSPQGLAPYEQYF.

This clone came up once. This chain connects TRBV1 to TRBJ2-3; the table's D call, TRBD1, was not checked against the DNA. TRBV1 counts as a pseudogene. The CDR3 is 18 amino acids. The CDR3 protein is CTRTPGQGAGMGTDTQYF. In DNA form, the CDR3 reads TGCACCAGGACACCGGGACAGGGGGCTGGGATGGGCACAGATACGCAGTATTTT.

The gene calls are TRBV19 and TRBJ2-1; 9 nucleotides line up with TRBD2. The CDR3 length is 16 residues. After removal of 5 bases from V and 9 bases from J, the junction contained 14 bases not matched to a gene. Germline values: CDR1 LNHDA, CDR2 SQIVND (reference sequence). The CDR3 bases are TGTGCCAGTAGTGGACCCGGGACTAGCTTAATCGGTGAGCAGTTCTTC. Protein product: CASSGPGTSLIGEQFF.

V is TRBV7-6 and J is TRBJ2-5; no clear D. Looked up from germline, CDR1 is SGHVS and CDR2 is FNYEAQ. This CDR3 has 12 amino acids. With 3 bases removed from V and 5 bases from J, the gap between germline ends came to 7 bases. CDR3 loop: CASSFPRETQYF. The CDR3 region has the DNA TGTGCCAGCAGCTTCCCTAGGGAGACCCAGTACTTC.

This clone was recorded once. At the DNA level, this CDR3 is encoded by other sequences in the same sample as well. The chain is built from TRBV4-2 and TRBJ2-3, with TRBD2 identical over 8 bases. The CDR3 is made up of 16 amino acids. In germline, CDR1 is LGHNA, CDR2 YNFKEQ. V lost 0 bases and J lost 1; bases outside the gene matches: 3. As DNA, the CDR3 is TGTGCCAGCAGCCAAGATCCAGCGGGGGGCACAGATACGCAGTATTTT. Its translation: CASSQDPAGGTDTQYF.

The CDR3 DNA reads TGTGCCAGCAGGGGACTAGCGGGAGCAGAGGGTGAGCAGTTCTTC. Translating gives CASRGLAGAEGEQFF. The chain has TRBV28 and TRBJ2-1; 14 bases are shared with TRBD2. The V gene's germline CDR1 is MDHEN and CDR2 SYDVKM. The CDR3 length is 15 residues. Trimming took 6 bases from V and 9 from J; bases not matched to a gene: 7.

This clone was recorded once. The V and J genes are TRBV18 and TRBJ2-1, with a tentative D call TRBD2 (5 bases). The CDR3 has 14 residues. V was clipped by 6 bases and J by 1 base, with 10 bases between them. Germline lookup yields CDR1 KGHSH and CDR2 LQKENI. The CDR3 DNA reads TGTGCCAGCTCGGGTAGCGTGTCCTACAATGAGCAGTTCTTC. Amino acid sequence: CASSGSVSYNEQFF.

Details on this clone: Mismatch with germline at one junction end may stem from a read error. This chain joins TRBV7-7 and TRBJ2-2; D may be TRBD2 (6 bases). CDR1 is SSHAT, CDR2 FNYEAQ, per germline (reference sequence). This CDR3 is 13 amino acids long. The chain's CDR3 is CASSAGPTGELFF. CDR3 nucleotide sequence: TGTGCTAGCAGCGCGGGACCTACCGGGGAGCTGTTTTTT.

As to this clone: One junction end disagrees with the germline gene, perhaps due to a read error. V gene TRBV27 combines with J gene TRBJ2-7; 7 nucleotides match TRBD1. CDR3 length equals 15 residues. Germline lookup yields CDR1 MNHEY and CDR2 SMNVEV (reference sequence). The CDR3 here is CASSFSDRVAYEQHF. In nucleotides, the CDR3 is TGTGCCAGCAGTTTTTCCGACAGGGTGGCCTACGAGCAGCACTTC.

The gene calls are TRBV5-5 and TRBJ1-6, with D possibly TRBD1 on 5 matching bases. V dropped 1 base and J dropped 9 bases, with 14 bases sitting between them. CDR3 size: 15 residues. Germline lookup yields CDR1 SGHKS and CDR2 YYEKEE (reference sequence). CDR3 nucleotides: TGTGCCAGCAGCTTGAGGGACTTAGGGGTTTCACCCCTCCACTTT. Its translation: CASSLRDLGVSPLHF.